This entry lists 25 T cell receptor beta chains sequenced from one sample in a study of monozygotic twins with inflammatory bowel disease. TCRdb re-called the 5' RACE reads; one entry per CDR3 protein, DNA not given. With approximately 400,000 distinct CDR3 sequences in the sample, the ten largest clones hold around 2.5%. Sequencing was done on a sample of blood. These TCRs come from a human donor with ulcerative colitis or Crohn's disease, or a healthy co-twin of an affected twin (not recorded which).

This chain uses TRBV15 with TRBJ1-1; lacking DNA, the TRBD1 call made by TCRdb goes unchecked. CDR1 LNHNV and CDR2 YYDKDF come from the germline V gene (reference sequence). CDR3 length: 14 residues. CDR3 loop: CATSGTGTHSEAFF.

This chain links TRBV5-1 with TRBJ2-5; TCRdb selects TRBD2, and the lack of DNA leaves this call unchecked. Germline values: CDR1 SGHRS, CDR2 YFSETQ. The CDR3 has 16 amino acids. The CDR3 loop reads CASSHGLAGYPETQYF.

V is TRBV9 and J is TRBJ2-3; TCRdb names TRBD2, which stays unverified in the absence of DNA. This CDR3 is built from 15 residues. Germline lookup yields CDR1 SGDLS and CDR2 YYNGEE. CDR3 loop: CASSDPRREGDTQYF. Full variable domain (outside the CDR3, taken from reference TRBV9 and TRBJ2-3): DSGVTQTPKHLITATGQRVTLRCSPRSGDLSVYWYQQSLDQGLQFLIQYYNGEERAKGNILERFSAQQFPDLHSELNLSSLELGDSALYFCASSDPRREGDTQYFGPGTRLTVL.

This chain joins TRBV24-1 and TRBJ2-3. The V gene's germline CDR1 is KGHDR and CDR2 SFDVKD. The CDR3 covers 15 residues. The CDR3 loop is CATSQTGLVTDTQYF.

The V call is TRBV19, the J call TRBJ1-5; the D call from TCRdb, TRBD1, cannot be confirmed without DNA. Germline CDR1 LNHDA, CDR2 SQIVND (reference sequence). The CDR3 spans 14 residues. CDR3 sequence reads: CASKPRGDTQPQHF.

The gene calls are TRBV7-9 and TRBJ1-1. Germline-derived CDR1 and CDR2 are SEHNR and FQNEAQ (reference sequence). CDR3 length: 13 amino acids. CDR3 amino acids: CASSWAPNTEAFF.

The chain couples TRBV30 to TRBJ2-1; TCRdb lists TRBD1, though no DNA is available to test this call. Germline V lookup: CDR1 GTSNPN, CDR2 SVGIG (reference sequence). The CDR3 covers 14 residues. The CDR3 here is CAWRPGPTYNEQFF.

This chain connects TRBV7-2 to TRBJ2-1; the D call of TRBD1 rests on TCRdb alone, since no DNA is present to check it. Germline V gene data show CDR1 as SGHTA and CDR2 as FQGNSA. CDR3 length equals 15 residues. The CDR3 is CASGKEGGAWSEQFF.

The chain employs TRBV7-9 and TRBJ2-1; the TCRdb D gene call, TRBD2, has no DNA to confirm it. Germline CDR1 SEHNR, CDR2 FQNEAQ (reference sequence). The CDR3 loop spans 16 amino acids. This chain's CDR3 is CASSASGLAGGDEQFF.

The chain is built from TRBV5-4 and TRBJ2-7; TCRdb returns TRBD2, unconfirmable since there is no DNA. Germline CDR1 reads SGHNT; CDR2 reads YYREEE (reference sequence). CDR3 length: 14 residues. CDR3 loop: CASSSGPAKDEQYF.

The V gene is TRBV7-8, the J gene TRBJ2-5; TCRdb outputs TRBD1, but without DNA this stays unchecked. The CDR3 is 14 amino acids. The germline CDR1 and CDR2 sequences are SGHVS and FQNEAQ. The CDR3 loop is CASSSPRGQETQYF.

The V call is TRBV7-2, the J call TRBJ2-3; the D gene TCRdb calls, TRBD2, cannot be checked with no DNA. The CDR3 is made up of 16 amino acids. Germline CDR1 reads SGHTA; CDR2 reads FQGNSA. CDR3 sequence: CASSSRTSWATDTQYF.

The chain recombines TRBV16 with TRBJ2-1; TCRdb indicates TRBD2, and absent DNA this call remains unverified. CDR3 length: 14 amino acids. The germline V gene encodes CDR1 KGHSY and CDR2 FQNENV. The CDR3 region is CASSLLRADNEQFF.

The chain uses TRBV5-1 and TRBJ1-2; TCRdb's D call, TRBD1, is unchecked because there is no DNA. The V gene's germline CDR1 is SGHRS and CDR2 YFSETQ. The CDR3 totals 15 residues. Here the CDR3 reads CASSDALVPPYGYTF.

The J gene is TRBJ1-4, the V gene TRBV4-3; without DNA, the TCRdb call of TRBD1 cannot be checked. The CDR3 extends over 15 amino acids. Germline V lookup: CDR1 LGHNA, CDR2 YSLEER. CDR3 residues: CASSQGGRVNEKLFF.

V and J are TRBV12-3 or TRBV12-4 and TRBJ2-5. The CDR3 runs 12 residues. Here the CDR3 reads CASSFVQETQYF.

The chain is built from TRBV28 and TRBJ2-5; TCRdb's D gene call, TRBD2, goes unchecked for lack of DNA. This CDR3 region has 15 residues. Per germline, CDR1 MDHEN and CDR2 SYDVKM. This CDR3 is CASSSLAGAQETQYF.

The chain combines TRBV20-1 with TRBJ2-3. Germline V lookup: CDR1 DFQATT, CDR2 SNEGSKA (reference sequence). The CDR3 extends over 11 amino acids. CDR3 residues: CSASRVDTQYF.

This sequence joins TRBV15 and TRBJ2-1. CDR3 length: 16 amino acids. In germline, CDR1 is LNHNV, CDR2 YYDKDF (reference sequence). The CDR3 sequence is CATSREELPRSNEQFF. Variable domain in full (rest from reference TRBV15 and TRBJ2-1): DAMVIQNPRYQVTQFGKPVTLSCSQTLNHNVMYWYQQKSSQAPKLLFHYYDKDFNNEADTPDNFQSRRPNTSFCFLDIRSPGLGDTAMYLCATSREELPRSNEQFFGPGTRLTVL.

This chain links TRBV20-1 with TRBJ1-2; TCRdb designates TRBD1, a call that cannot be tested without DNA. The CDR3 length is 16 residues. CDR1 and CDR2 (germline): DFQATT, SNEGSKA (reference sequence). CDR3 amino acids: CSARDHQGALGYGYTF.

The chain links TRBV6-5 to TRBJ2-7. Germline values: CDR1 MNHEY, CDR2 SVGAGI. The CDR3 extends over 14 amino acids. CDR3 in amino acids: CASSYVSASYEQYF.

The V and J genes are TRBV11-2 and TRBJ1-2. The CDR3 totals 14 residues. Per germline, CDR1 SGHAT and CDR2 FQNNGV. The CDR3 sequence is CASEPRISNYGYTF.

CDR3 amino acids: CASSLFRLAGGDEQFF. The rearrangement uses TRBV5-4 and TRBJ2-1; TCRdb reports TRBD2, a call that lacks DNA to check it against. The germline CDR1 and CDR2 sequences are SGHNT and YYREEE (reference sequence). CDR3 size: 16 residues.

The CDR3 sequence: CASRPSDRDYAEAFF. The chain is built from TRBV7-2 and TRBJ1-1. The germline V gene encodes CDR1 SGHTA and CDR2 FQGNSA. CDR3 length: 15 residues.

The chain recombines TRBV7-6 with TRBJ2-3; as DNA is missing, the TRBD1 call by TCRdb cannot be tested. The CDR3 consists of 16 residues. The germline CDR1 and CDR2 sequences are SGHVS and FNYEAQ. CDR3 in amino acids: CASSSTSREGVDTQYF.